This T cell receptor (beta chain) originates from a study of radiation and T cells in renal cell carcinoma. Study-wide findings and caveats: From baseline, blood top tumor clonotypes peaked at 2 weeks post-radiation. Baseline intratumoral clonotype presence is unknown without pretreatment biopsies.

Libraries were prepared by immunoSEQ multiplex PCR; TCRdb keeps only in-frame clonotypes and omits some of them. The sample includes approximately 150,000 clones, less than 90% seen only once; the top ten take roughly a quarter. Time point described: baseline pretreatment blood. Treatment: 15 Gy SBRT to primary tumor, nephrectomy 4 weeks later. Serial blood draws occurred at baseline and 2 and 4 weeks post-SBRT. The length of the CDR3 is 13 residues. Trimming cost V 5 bases and J 5 bases, with 10 bases left between them. Germline assignment: CDR1 MNHEY and CDR2 SVGAGI. Comment on this clone: Its specificity is unknown.

The gene calls are TRBV6-5 and TRBJ2-1; perhaps D is TRBD1 or TRBD2 (5 bases each). This clonotype originated in a woman aged 45 to 65 with renal cell carcinoma. The source was blood, collected from a patient whose treatment included radiotherapy and nephrectomy. This chain's CDR3 is CASSRDRDNEQFF. CDR3 DNA sequence: TGTGCCAGCAGTAGGGACCGCGACAATGAGCAGTTCTTC.